This entry lists 26 T cell receptor beta chains sequenced from one sample in a study of shared clonotypes between healthy human individuals. Terminally differentiated effector memory CD45RA+ cells were left out of the naive CD8 fraction, which was CD45RO-negative and positively selected for CCR7. The protocol was immunoSEQ multiplex PCR, while the TCRdb copy is restricted to in-frame clones and leaves out a portion. Of approximately 1.9 million clones listed, 90% to 95% are singletons. Sequencing was performed on naive CD8+ T cells from PBMCs. The receptors stem from a man aged 18 to 30 in good health. Some clones in this sample may be carry-over from other donors' samples.

The chain joins TRBV10-3 to TRBJ1-3; D is ambiguous. The CDR3 covers 15 residues. Trimming took off 8 bases at V and 0 bases at J, with 14 bases between the two ends. Germline CDR1 is ENHRY and CDR2 is SYGVKD. CDR3 in amino acids: CAILTDVTSGNTIYF. The DNA for the CDR3 is TGTGCCATCCTAACGGACGTAACCTCTGGAAACACCATATATTTT.

The V call is TRBV27, the J call TRBJ2-1; maybe TRBD2 (5 bases). Germline V gives CDR1 MNHEY, CDR2 SMNVEV (reference sequence). The CDR3 is made up of 13 amino acids. Trimming cost V 3 bases and J 7 bases, with 10 bases left between them. CDR3 nucleotide sequence: TGTGCCAGCAGTTTCGGGATCCGAAATGAGCAGTTCTTC. As protein: CASSFGIRNEQFF.

J is TRBJ2-7 and V is TRBV4-1; D is possibly TRBD2 (7 bases). Germline V CDR1 and CDR2: MGHRA, YSYEKL. CDR3 size: 15 residues. Trimming took 3 bases from V and 6 from J, leaving 18 bases between them. The CDR3 coding sequence is TGCGCCAGCAGCCAGGCACGGGGGGCCCCCGCCGAGCAGTACTTC. This encodes CASSQARGAPAEQYF.

This clone was counted once. The chain couples TRBV28 to TRBJ2-3; TRBD1 agrees at 12 bases. Trimming removed 1 base from V and 8 bases from J; junction bases left unmatched: 7. Germline assignment: CDR1 MDHEN and CDR2 SYDVKM. CDR3 size: 16 residues. The CDR3 loop is CASSLYRDRGQVTQYF. For the CDR3, the DNA is TGTGCCAGCAGTTTATACCGGGACAGGGGGCAAGTTACGCAGTATTTT.

The chain couples TRBV19 to TRBJ2-1; maybe TRBD2 (5 bases). Trimming took off 7 bases at V and 7 bases at J, with 8 bases between the two ends. This CDR3 spans 11 amino acids. The germline V gene has CDR1 LNHDA and CDR2 SQIVND (reference sequence). Here the CDR3 reads CASIRGNEQFF. The CDR3 nucleotides are TGTGCCAGTATCCGGGGAAATGAGCAGTTCTTC.

This clone appeared a single time. Other DNA sequences in this sample translate to the same CDR3. This chain joins TRBV4-1 and TRBJ2-3, with 9 bases identical to TRBD1. Trimming removed 2 bases from V and 2 bases from J; junction bases left unmatched: 2. CDR1 is MGHRA, CDR2 YSYEKL, per germline. This CDR3 has 15 amino acids. DNA of the CDR3: TGCGCCAGCAGCCAATTACAGGGGGCCACAGATACGCAGTATTTT. Translated, it gives CASSQLQGATDTQYF.

A word on this clone: Other DNA sequences in the sample encode the same CDR3. The chain couples TRBV4-3 to TRBJ2-7; possible D gene TRBD2, 6 bases. CDR1 LGHNA and CDR2 YSLEER come from the germline V gene. The V end was cut by 3 bases, the J end by 4 bases, with 16 bases between. The CDR3 has 15 residues. In DNA form, the CDR3 reads TGCGCCAGCAGCCAGGCCGGCACCGGAGGGTACGAGCAGTACTTC. As protein: CASSQAGTGGYEQYF.

This clone was observed a single time. This sequence joins TRBV27 and TRBJ2-7, with D possibly being TRBD1 (6 bases). The CDR3 totals 13 residues. Germline V gene lookup returns CDR1 MNHEY and CDR2 SMNVEV (reference sequence). Trimming stripped 10 bases from V and 0 bases from J, with 13 bases between. This chain's CDR3 is CATAWGPSYEQYF. CDR3 coding DNA: TGTGCCACCGCCTGGGGGCCCTCCTACGAGCAGTACTTC.

This clone has just one count. The CDR3 sequence: CASSSRKSVETQYF. As DNA, the CDR3 is TGTGCCAGCAGCTCCCGAAAAAGTGTTGAGACGCAGTATTTT. J is TRBJ2-3 and V is TRBV7-6, with no clear D. Per germline, CDR1 SGHVS and CDR2 FNYEAQ. Trimming pared 4 bases from V and 9 bases from J, leaving 17 bases between. The CDR3 sequence is 14 residues long.

The chain has TRBV19 and TRBJ1-5, with D possibly matching TRBD1 (5 bases). The CDR3 contains 13 residues. Trimming took 3 bases from V and 7 from J, leaving 10 bases between them. The germline gives CDR1 LNHDA, CDR2 SQIVND (reference sequence). As DNA, the CDR3 is TGTGCCAGTAGTATTAGGGGTAGCCAGCCCCAGCATTTT. This encodes CASSIRGSQPQHF.

The chain recombines TRBV7-9 with TRBJ1-2; D is undetermined. The V end was cut by 0 bases, the J end by 8 bases, with 10 bases between. The CDR3 totals 13 residues. The germline V gene has CDR1 SEHNR and CDR2 FQNEAQ (reference sequence). As DNA, the CDR3 is TGTGCCAGCAGCTTAGCTTGGCTTCAAGGCTACACCTTC. As protein: CASSLAWLQGYTF.

The genes are TRBV28 and TRBJ1-1; TRBD1 might be the D (6 bases). Germline CDR1 MDHEN, CDR2 SYDVKM. Trimming removed 7 bases from V and 3 bases from J, with 21 bases in between. This CDR3 is built from 16 residues. CDR3 nucleotides: TGTGCCAGCACCTCCGTGCTGTCCCCAGGGGACACTGAAGCTTTCTTT. Its protein product is CASTSVLSPGDTEAFF.

This clone appeared once. V and J are TRBV5-6 and TRBJ1-2; 7 nucleotides align to TRBD1. The V segment lost 4 bases and the J segment 4 bases; nucleotides outside the gene matches: 10. The length of the CDR3 is 15 residues. CDR1 and CDR2 from the germline V gene are SGHDT and YYEEEE. The CDR3 loop is CASSPEGARAYGYTF. CDR3 nucleotide sequence: TGTGCCAGCAGCCCCGAGGGGGCGAGGGCCTATGGCTACACCTTC.

The chain uses TRBV4-1 and TRBJ2-7; weak D call: TRBD1 (5 bases). CDR1 and CDR2 from the germline V gene are MGHRA and YSYEKL. The CDR3 consists of 16 residues. Trimming cost V 1 base and J 0 bases, with 13 bases left between them. CDR3 DNA sequence: TGCGCCAGCAGCCAAGTTCCAGGGTTGGGCTCCTACGAGCAGTACTTC. The encoded protein is CASSQVPGLGSYEQYF.

V is TRBV29-1 and J is TRBJ2-1; 9 bases are shared with TRBD2. This CDR3 contains 14 residues. V lost 1 base to trimming and J lost 3 bases; unmatched junction nucleotides: 1. Per germline, CDR1 SQVTM and CDR2 ANQGSEA. DNA for the CDR3: TGCAGCGTTGAAGGCGGGAGGGTCTACAATGAGCAGTTCTTC. It is translated as CSVEGGRVYNEQFF.

The V and J genes are TRBV29-1 and TRBJ2-7, with 10 bases fitting TRBD1. Germline CDR1 is SQVTM and CDR2 is ANQGSEA. The CDR3 runs to 14 residues. V lost 4 bases to trimming and J lost 4 bases; unmatched junction nucleotides: 7. The CDR3, as DNA: TGCAGCGTTGTGGGGCTGGGACAGGGGTACGAGCAGTACTTC. Protein sequence: CSVVGLGQGYEQYF.

The J gene is TRBJ1-2, the V gene TRBV6-5, with D tentatively TRBD1 (6 bases). Trimming cost V 7 bases and J 7 bases, with 13 bases left between them. The germline CDR1 and CDR2 sequences are MNHEY and SVGAGI. This CDR3 is 12 amino acids long. The CDR3 loop is CASTNRVTGYTF. CDR3 nucleotides: TGTGCCAGCACGAACAGGGTAACTGGCTACACCTTC.

As concerns this clone: The sample has other DNA sequences that encode this CDR3 too. The rearrangement links TRBV19 to TRBJ1-1; D not resolved. V lost 1 base and J lost 5, with 5 bases in between. Per the germline V gene, CDR1 is LNHDA and CDR2 is SQIVND (reference sequence). The CDR3 has 12 amino acids. The CDR3 DNA is TGTGCCAGTAGTATAGGTGTTACTGAAGCTTTCTTT. Translating it yields CASSIGVTEAFF.

The V gene is TRBV6-1, the J gene TRBJ2-2; 7 nucleotides match TRBD1. This CDR3 contains 14 residues. Germline CDR1 MNHNS, CDR2 SASEGT. V lost 6 bases to trimming and J lost 2 bases; unmatched junction nucleotides: 3. The CDR3 here is CASSDRVNTGELFF. CDR3 DNA sequence: TGTGCCAGCAGCGACAGGGTTAACACCGGGGAGCTGTTTTTT.

V gene TRBV9 combines with J gene TRBJ2-2; TRBD2 agrees at 7 bases. This CDR3 is built from 17 residues. V lost 6 bases to trimming and J lost 5 bases; unmatched junction nucleotides: 16. Germline-derived CDR1 and CDR2 are SGDLS and YYNGEE. The CDR3 loop is CASTRRGTTSLTGELFF. The DNA for the CDR3 is TGTGCCAGCACCAGACGTGGGACTACCTCGTTGACCGGGGAGCTGTTTTTT.

In this sample, this clone turned up once. The genes are TRBV27 and TRBJ2-1; D is unresolved. The CDR3 loop spans 15 amino acids. Per germline, CDR1 MNHEY and CDR2 SMNVEV (reference sequence). Trimming removed 3 bases from V and 4 bases from J, with 13 bases in between. The CDR3 loop reads CASSLYGRIYNEQFF. DNA of the CDR3: TGTGCCAGCAGTTTGTACGGACGGATTTACAATGAGCAGTTCTTC.

The chain recombines TRBV25-1 with TRBJ2-1; D perhaps matches TRBD2 (6 bases). The germline V gene has CDR1 MGHDK and CDR2 SYGVNS. Trimming pared 7 bases from V and 7 bases from J, leaving 14 bases between. The CDR3 is 13 amino acids. In nucleotides, the CDR3 is TGTGCCAGCACCCAACGGGGGAGTAATGAGCAGTTCTTC. This sequence encodes CASTQRGSNEQFF.

The genes are TRBV6-5 and TRBJ1-1; maybe TRBD1 (6 bases). V was shortened by 6 bases and J by 2 bases, with 10 bases between the two germline ends. The CDR3 extends over 13 amino acids. Germline CDR1 reads MNHEY; CDR2 reads SVGAGI. Here the CDR3 reads CASRPQGNTEAFF. CDR3 in DNA: TGTGCCAGCAGGCCACAGGGAAACACTGAAGCTTTCTTT.

This clone was recorded once. This sequence joins TRBV2 and TRBJ2-5; 8 nucleotides align to TRBD2. Trimming at V came to 1 base and at J to 5 bases, leaving 3 bases not matched to a gene. The CDR3 length is 14 residues. CDR1 is SNHLY and CDR2 is FYNNEI in the germline V gene. CDR3 in amino acids: CASSEGLARETQYF. In DNA form, the CDR3 reads TGTGCCAGCAGTGAAGGACTAGCGAGGGAGACCCAGTACTTC.

This rearrangement joins TRBV27 to TRBJ2-7, with 7 bases lining up with TRBD2. CDR1 and CDR2 from the germline V gene are MNHEY and SMNVEV (reference sequence). The CDR3 is made up of 13 amino acids. After removal of 8 bases from V and 2 bases from J, the junction contained 6 bases not matched to a gene. CDR3 DNA sequence: TGTGCCAGCGGGGGGGGAAGGGCCTACGAGCAGTACTTC. It translates to CASGGGRAYEQYF.

The chain is built from TRBV15 and TRBJ1-4; 8 bases align to TRBD1. With V trimmed by 3 bases and J by 3 bases, 6 bases remained unmatched. Germline assignment: CDR1 LNHNV and CDR2 YYDKDF (reference sequence). The CDR3 extends over 16 amino acids. CDR3 sequence: CATSRTGEGANEKLFF. DNA for the CDR3: TGTGCCACCAGCAGGACAGGGGAGGGCGCTAATGAAAAACTGTTTTTT. Based on the CDR3 plus reference TRBV15 and TRBJ1-4, the full variable domain is DAMVIQNPRYQVTQFGKPVTLSCSQTLNHNVMYWYQQKSSQAPKLLFHYYDKDFNNEADTPDNFQSRRPNTSFCFLDIRSPGLGDTAMYLCATSRTGEGANEKLFFGSGTQLSVL.